These T cell receptor beta chains were read from a single sample in a study of blood T cells in healthy people across ages. MiXCR, run by TCRdb on the 5' RACE reads, gives a single entry per CDR3 protein. Among around 710,000 distinct CDR3 sequences listed, approximately 43% were seen once. The sequencing sample was made of blood. The source of these receptors is a woman aged 55-70 years in good health. The CDR3 runs from the conserved cysteine through the conserved F or W. The D gene is left open where the match is weak. Only part of the rows carry a size: once, few, many, or a class if the clone is expanded.

TRBD2,14,TRBV20-1,NA,TRBJ2-3,CSEELAGRTDTQYF,TGCAGTGAAGAACTAGCGGGACGCACAGATACGCAGTATTTT
NA,14,TRBV6-5,few,TRBJ1-6,CASSYSGPNSPLHF,TGTGCCAGCAGTTACTCGGGACCCAATTCACCCCTCCACTTT
NA,12,TRBV20-1,NA,TRBJ2-5,CSARDLEEEQYF,TGCAGTGCTAGAGATCTAGAGGAAGAGCAGTACTTC
TRBD1,17,TRBV5-5,NA,TRBJ2-1,CASSLGRDRGPYNEQFF,TGTGCCAGCAGCTTGGGGCGGGACAGGGGGCCCTACAATGAGCAGTTCTTC
NA,14,TRBV12-3/TRBV12-4,few,TRBJ2-7,CASSFLGSNYEQYF,TGTGCCAGCAGTTTTTTGGGGTCGAACTACGAGCAGTACTTC
NA,12,TRBV6-2/TRBV6-3,NA,TRBJ2-1,CASNGGCNEQFF,TGTGCCAGCAATGGGGGCTGCAATGAGCAGTTCTTC
TRBD2,18,TRBV6-2/TRBV6-3,few,TRBJ2-4,CASSYGTSGTIAKNIQYF,TGTGCCAGCAGTTACGGGACTAGCGGAACCATAGCCAAAAACATTCAGTACTTC
NA,14,TRBV5-1,NA,TRBJ2-5,CASSLDARQETQYF,TGCGCCAGCAGCTTGGACGCCAGACAAGAGACCCAGTACTTC
TRBD2,16,TRBV5-1,NA,TRBJ2-3,CASSLATSGSTDTQYF,TGCGCCAGCAGCTTGGCCACTAGCGGGAGCACAGATACGCAGTATTTT
TRBD2,15,TRBV2,few,TRBJ2-1,CASSKLAGVGNEQFF,TGTGCCAGCAGTAAACTAGCGGGAGTGGGCAATGAGCAGTTCTTC
NA,16,TRBV7-9,few,TRBJ2-5,CASSLGLGGRRETQYF,TGTGCCAGCAGCTTAGGCCTGGGGGGGCGTAGAGAGACCCAGTACTTC
NA,14,TRBV4-3,many,TRBJ2-1,CASSQDPERSEQFF,TGCGCCAGCAGCCAAGATCCGGAGCGGAGTGAGCAGTTCTTC
NA,16,TRBV24-1,NA,TRBJ2-1,CATSDPRGGWDNEQFF,TGTGCCACCAGTGATCCGAGGGGTGGGTGGGACAATGAGCAGTTCTTC
NA,14,TRBV2,few,TRBJ2-1,CASSKAGSYNEQFF,TGTGCCAGCAGTAAGGCCGGGTCCTACAATGAGCAGTTCTTC
NA,14,TRBV7-9,many,TRBJ2-7,CASSSRSSSYEQYF,TGTGCCAGCAGCTCACGATCCAGCTCCTACGAGCAGTACTTC
TRBD1,14,TRBV28,few,TRBJ2-7,CASSLSGGGDEQYF,TGTGCCAGCAGTTTATCAGGGGGCGGCGACGAGCAGTACTTC
TRBD2,14,TRBV6-1,once,TRBJ2-7,CASRERLAGHEQYF,TGTGCCAGCAGGGAACGGCTAGCGGGGCACGAGCAGTACTTC
TRBD2,15,TRBV9,NA,TRBJ2-7,CASSLEDGGSYEQYF,TGTGCCAGCAGCCTAGAGGACGGGGGGTCCTACGAGCAGTACTTC
NA,15,TRBV11-2,NA,TRBJ1-2,CASSSPRRVGYGYTF,TGTGCCAGCAGCTCCCCTCGTCGGGTGGGTTATGGCTACACCTTC
NA,13,TRBV5-1,many,TRBJ2-7,CASSAGQSYEQYF,TGCGCCAGCAGCGCGGGACAGAGCTACGAGCAGTACTTC
TRBD1,16,TRBV11-2,NA,TRBJ1-2,CVSSLEGQGASYGYTF,TGTGTCAGCAGCTTAGAAGGACAGGGAGCATCCTATGGCTACACCTTC
TRBD1,16,TRBV24-1,few,TRBJ2-7,CATSGADGTGSSEQYF,TGTGCCACCAGTGGGGCGGACGGGACAGGGAGCTCCGAGCAGTACTTC